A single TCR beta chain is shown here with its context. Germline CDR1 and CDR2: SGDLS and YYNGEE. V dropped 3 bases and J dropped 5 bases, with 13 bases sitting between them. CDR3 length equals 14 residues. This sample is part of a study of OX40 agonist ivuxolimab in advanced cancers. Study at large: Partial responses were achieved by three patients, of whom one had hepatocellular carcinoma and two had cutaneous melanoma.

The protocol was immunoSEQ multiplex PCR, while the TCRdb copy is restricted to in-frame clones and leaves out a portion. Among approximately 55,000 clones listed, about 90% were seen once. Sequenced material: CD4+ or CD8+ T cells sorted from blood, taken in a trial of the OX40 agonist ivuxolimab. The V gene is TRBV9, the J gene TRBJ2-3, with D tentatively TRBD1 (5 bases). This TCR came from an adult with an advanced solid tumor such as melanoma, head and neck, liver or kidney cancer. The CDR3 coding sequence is TGTGCCAGCAGCGGGCAGGGTAGGGGAGATACGCAGTATTTT. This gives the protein CASSGQGRGDTQYF.